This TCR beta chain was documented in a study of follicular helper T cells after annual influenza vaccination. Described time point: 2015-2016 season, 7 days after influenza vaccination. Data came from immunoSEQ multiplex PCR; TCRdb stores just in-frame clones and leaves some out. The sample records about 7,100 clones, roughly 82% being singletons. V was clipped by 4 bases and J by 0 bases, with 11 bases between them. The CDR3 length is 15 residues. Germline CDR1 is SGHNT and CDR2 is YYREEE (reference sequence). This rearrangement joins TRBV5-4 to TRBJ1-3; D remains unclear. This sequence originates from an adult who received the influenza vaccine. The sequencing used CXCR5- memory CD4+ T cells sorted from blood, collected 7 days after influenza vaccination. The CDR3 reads CASSPEPGSGNTIYF. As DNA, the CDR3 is TGTGCCAGCAGCCCAGAACCGGGCTCTGGAAACACCATATATTTT. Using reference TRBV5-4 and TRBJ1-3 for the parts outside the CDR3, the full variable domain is ETGVTQSPTHLIKTRGQQVTLRCSSQSGHNTVSWYQQALGQGPQFIFQYYREEENGRGNFPPRFSGLQFPNYSSELNVNALELDDSALYLCASSPEPGSGNTIYFGEGSWLTVV.